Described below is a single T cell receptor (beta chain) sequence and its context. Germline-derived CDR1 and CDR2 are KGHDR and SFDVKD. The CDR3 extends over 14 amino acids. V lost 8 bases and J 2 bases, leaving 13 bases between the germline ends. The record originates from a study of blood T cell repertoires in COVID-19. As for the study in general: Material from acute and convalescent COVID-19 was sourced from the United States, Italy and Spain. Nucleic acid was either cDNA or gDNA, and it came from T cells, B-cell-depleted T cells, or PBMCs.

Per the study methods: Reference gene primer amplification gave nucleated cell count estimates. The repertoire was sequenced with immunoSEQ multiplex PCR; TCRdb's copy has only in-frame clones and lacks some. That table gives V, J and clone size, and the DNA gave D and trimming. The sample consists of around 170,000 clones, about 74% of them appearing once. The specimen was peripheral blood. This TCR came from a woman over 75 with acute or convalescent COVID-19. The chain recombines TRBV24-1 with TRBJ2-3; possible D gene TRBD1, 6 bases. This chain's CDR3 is CATTIGQTTDTQYF. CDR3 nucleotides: TGTGCCACCACTATAGGACAGACCACAGATACGCAGTATTTT.